This T cell receptor (beta chain) is from a study of cytomegalovirus exposure and HLA in healthy donors. The study, taken as a whole, reports: CMV serostatus stood as the only immune exposure information on hand. Roughly uniform sequencing depth across donors was assumed, possibly incorrectly.

In the PCR, 60 Vbeta and 13 Jbeta primers were used. Clones were read by immunoSEQ multiplex PCR, and TCRdb kept only the in-frame ones, dropping some. The sample holds roughly 110,000 clones, more than 75% seen once. V trimming: 5 bases; J trimming: 0 bases; junction bases outside the gene matches: 7. Germline V gene sequence: CDR1 MNHNS, CDR2 SASEGT. This CDR3 has 15 amino acids. A remark on this clone: Its antigen is not identified.

The sequence derives from a man aged 30-40 years in good health and CMV-seropositive. Sequencing was carried out using PBMCs. The V and J genes are TRBV6-1 and TRBJ2-7, with TRBD2 matching 7 bases. CDR3 coding DNA: TGTGCCAGCAGTCGAGCGGGGAGCTCCTCCTACGAGCAGTACTTC. This encodes CASSRAGSSSYEQYF.